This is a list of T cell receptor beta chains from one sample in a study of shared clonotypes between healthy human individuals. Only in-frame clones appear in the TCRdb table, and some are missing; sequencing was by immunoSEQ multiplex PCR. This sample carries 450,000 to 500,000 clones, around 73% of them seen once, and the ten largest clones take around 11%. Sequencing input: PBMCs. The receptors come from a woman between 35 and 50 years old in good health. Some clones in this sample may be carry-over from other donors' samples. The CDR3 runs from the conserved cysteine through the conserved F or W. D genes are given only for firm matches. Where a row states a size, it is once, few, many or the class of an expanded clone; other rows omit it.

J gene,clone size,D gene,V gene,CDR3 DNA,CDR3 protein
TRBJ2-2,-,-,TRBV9,TGTGCCAGCAGCGTACGGTCCGGGGAGCTGTTTTTT,CASSVRSGELFF
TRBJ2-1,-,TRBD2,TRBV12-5,TGTGCTAGTGGTTTGGAGGTAGCGGGTTACAATGAGCAGTTCTTC,CASGLEVAGYNEQFF
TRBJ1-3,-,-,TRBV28,TGTGCCAGTGGGTTGGGAGAAATCATTGGAAACACCATATATTTT,CASGLGEIIGNTIYF
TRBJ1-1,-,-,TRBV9,TGTGCCAGCAGCGCCTCCCAGGGAAGGAACACTGAAGCTTTCTTT,CASSASQGRNTEAFF
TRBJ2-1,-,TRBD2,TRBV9,TGTGCCAGCAGCGCACGAATAAGACTAGCGGGAGACCCCAACCCCACGAGCTCCTACAATGAGCAGTTCTTC,CASSARIRLAGDPNPTSSYNEQFF
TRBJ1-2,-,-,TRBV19,TGTGCCAGTACCTCCCGCGGACGGAACTATGGCTACACCTTC,CASTSRGRNYGYTF
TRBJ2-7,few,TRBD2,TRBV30,TGTGCCTGGGCGACTAGCGGGTCTGGCGAGCAGTACTTC,CAWATSGSGEQYF
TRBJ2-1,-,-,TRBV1,TGCACCAGCCTCCCCGTCTACCATAGCGGGAGGGCTCCATACAATGAGCAGTTCTTC,CTSLPVYHSGRAPYNEQFF
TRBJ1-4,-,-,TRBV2,TGTGCCAGCAGAGAGGGATCCTCAACTAATGAAAAACTGTTTTTT,CASREGSSTNEKLFF
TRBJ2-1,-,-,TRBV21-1,TGTGCCAGCAGCAACAGGAATGAGCAGTTCTTC,CASSNRNEQFF
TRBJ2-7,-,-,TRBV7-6,TGTGCCAGCAGCTTCGGACACCTCAAGGAGCAGTACTTC,CASSFGHLKEQYF
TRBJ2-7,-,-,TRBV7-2,TGTGCCAGCAGCTTACCAGCGAAGGGCAGGCGGGAAACCGAGCAGTACTTC,CASSLPAKGRRETEQYF
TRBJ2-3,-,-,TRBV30,TGTGCCTGGAGTTCCAGCGGGACAGATACGCAGTATTTT,CAWSSSGTDTQYF
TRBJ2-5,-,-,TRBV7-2,TGTGCCAGCAGCCGACCTGGGGGCTGGGAGACCCAGTACTTC,CASSRPGGWETQYF
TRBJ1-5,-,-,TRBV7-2,TGTGCCAGCAGCTTAGGGACCGCGTACCAGCCCCAGCATTTT,CASSLGTAYQPQHF
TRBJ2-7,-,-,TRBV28,TGTGCCAGCAGTTTGTTGGGCGAGCAGTACTTC,CASSLLGEQYF
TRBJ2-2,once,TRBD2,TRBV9,TGTGCCAGCAGCGTAGCTGGGAATAGCGGGATTACCGGGGAGCTGTTTTTT,CASSVAGNSGITGELFF
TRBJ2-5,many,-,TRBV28,TGTGCCAGCAGTTTCTTAAGAGAGACCCAGTACTTC,CASSFLRETQYF
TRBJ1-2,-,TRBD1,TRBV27,TGTGCCAGCAGTGGGGGACAGGGGGTAAGGGCCGGTGGCTACACCTTC,CASSGGQGVRAGGYTF
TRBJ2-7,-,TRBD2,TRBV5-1,TGCGCCAGCAGCGCCGTGACTAGCGGGGTCCCCTCCGAGCAGTACTTC,CASSAVTSGVPSEQYF
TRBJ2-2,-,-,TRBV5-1,TGCGCCAGCAGCTTGAGGGACGCCGGGGAGCTGTTTTTT,CASSLRDAGELFF
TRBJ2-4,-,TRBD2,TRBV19,TGTGCCAGTAGTGCTCAGGGGACTAGCAACATTCAGTACTTC,CASSAQGTSNIQYF
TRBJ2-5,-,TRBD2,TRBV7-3,TGTGCCAGCAGCTCGCACGCTAGCGGGAGCAGGGAGACCCAGTACTTC,CASSSHASGSRETQYF
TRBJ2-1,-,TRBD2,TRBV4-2,TGTGCCAGCAGCCAAGAATGGCAGCGGGAGTGGGATGAGCAGTTCTTC,CASSQEWQREWDEQFF
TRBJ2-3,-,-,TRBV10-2,TGCGCCAGCAGTGAGTCCGGGACCGACACAGATACGCAGTATTTT,CASSESGTDTDTQYF
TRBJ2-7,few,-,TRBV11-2,TGTGCCAGCAGCCTTCCAATTGGCGAGCAGTACTTC,CASSLPIGEQYF
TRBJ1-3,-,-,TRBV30,TGTGCCTCGTCGCGGGCTGGGGCTACAAACACCATATATTTT,CASSRAGATNTIYF
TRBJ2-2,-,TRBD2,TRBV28,TGTGCCAGCAGTTCTAGCGGGAGTGCGGCCGGGGAGCTGTTTTTT,CASSSSGSAAGELFF
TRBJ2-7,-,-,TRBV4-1,TGCGCCAGCAGCCAAGAAGGGGACCAGAAGGTCGGGGAGCAGTACTTC,CASSQEGDQKVGEQYF
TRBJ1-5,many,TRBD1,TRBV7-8,TGTGCCAGCAGCTTAGGGACAGGCGGCAGATTTGATCAGCCCCAGCATTTT,CASSLGTGGRFDQPQHF
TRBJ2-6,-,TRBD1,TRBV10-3,TGTGCCATCAGTGCGCAAACCGGTACCGGGACAGGGTGGTCTGGGGCCAACGTCCTGACTTTC,CAISAQTGTGTGWSGANVLTF
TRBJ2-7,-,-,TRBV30,TGTGCCTGGAGTCCTAGGGGTTACGAGCAGTACTTC,CAWSPRGYEQYF
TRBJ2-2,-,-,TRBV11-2,TGTGCCAGCAGCTTACTAGCGCCGACGAGCACCGGGGAGCTGTTTTTT,CASSLLAPTSTGELFF
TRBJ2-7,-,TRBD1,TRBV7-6,TGTGCCAGCAGCCCCCCGGGACAGGTCCCTTACGAGCAGTACTTC,CASSPPGQVPYEQYF
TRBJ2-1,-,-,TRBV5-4,TGTGCCAGCAGAAGGACCGGGGGACCCTCCTACAATGAGCAGTTCTTC,CASRRTGGPSYNEQFF
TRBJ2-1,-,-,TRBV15,TGTGCCACCAGCAGAGATAGGGCAGCACCTGAGCAGTTCTTC,CATSRDRAAPEQFF
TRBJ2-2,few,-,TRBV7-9,TGTGCCAGCAGCTTAGTAGCGGTCTCCGGGGAGCTGTTTTTT,CASSLVAVSGELFF
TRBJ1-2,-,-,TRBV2,TGTGCCAGCAGTGAAGCGCTTTATTTGGCGGCACAATATGGCTACACCTTC,CASSEALYLAAQYGYTF
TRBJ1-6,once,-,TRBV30,TGTGCCTGGAGTGGGACGGATCATTCACCCCTCCACTTT,CAWSGTDHSPLHF
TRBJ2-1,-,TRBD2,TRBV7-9,TGTGCCAGCAGCTCTCTAGCGGGAGGGCATAGCTCCTACAATGAGCAGTTCTTC,CASSSLAGGHSSYNEQFF
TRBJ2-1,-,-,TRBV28,TGTGCCACCTGCCAGACAGGCAGGGGCGTGGCTGAGCAGTTCTTC,CATCQTGRGVAEQFF
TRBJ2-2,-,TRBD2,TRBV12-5,TGTGCTAGTGGTTTGGTCCCACTAGCGGGAGGGGGGAACACCGGGGAGCTGTTTTTT,CASGLVPLAGGGNTGELFF
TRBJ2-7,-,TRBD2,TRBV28,TGTGCCAGCAGTTTATCTAGCGGGAGCTCCTACGAGCAGTACTTC,CASSLSSGSSYEQYF
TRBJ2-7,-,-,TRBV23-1,TGCGCCAGCAGTTGGGACGGAAACTACGAGCAGTACTTC,CASSWDGNYEQYF
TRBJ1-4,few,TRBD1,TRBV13,TGTGCCAGCAGCCTCGGACAGGGGCACGAAAAACTGTTTTTT,CASSLGQGHEKLFF
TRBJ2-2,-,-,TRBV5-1,TGCGCCAGCAGCTTCGGGCTACTCGCGAACACCGGGGAGCTGTTTTTT,CASSFGLLANTGELFF
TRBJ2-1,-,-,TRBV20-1,TGCAGTGCTTACAGGGACAATGAGCAGTTCTTC,CSAYRDNEQFF
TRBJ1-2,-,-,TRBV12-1,TGTGCCAGCCTCGCCTGGGGCAGGGGGCTCCGCGACTATGGCTACACCTTC,CASLAWGRGLRDYGYTF
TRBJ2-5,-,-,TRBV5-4,TGTGCCAGCAGCCCCGGGCCAAGGGAGACCCAGTACTTC,CASSPGPRETQYF
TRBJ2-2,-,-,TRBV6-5,TGTGCCAGCAGTTACTCGCTAGCCACGCGTACCGGGGAGCTGTTTTTT,CASSYSLATRTGELFF
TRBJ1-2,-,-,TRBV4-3,TGCGCCAGCAGCCGGGGACCGGCTGGTGGCTACACCTTC,CASSRGPAGGYTF
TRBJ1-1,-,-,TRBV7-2,TGTGCCAGCAGCTCAGGCGGGGCCACTGAAGCTTTCTTT,CASSSGGATEAFF
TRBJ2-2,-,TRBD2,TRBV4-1,TGCGCCAGCAGAAATAGCGGGAGGGGGTACACCGGGGAGCTGTTTTTT,CASRNSGRGYTGELFF
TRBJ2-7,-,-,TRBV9,TGTGCCAGCAGCGCCCACGCGGGACACGACTACGAGCAGTACTTC,CASSAHAGHDYEQYF
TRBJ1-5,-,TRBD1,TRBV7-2,TGTGCCAGCAGCCCCCGACAGGGATCGCAGCCCCAGCATTTT,CASSPRQGSQPQHF
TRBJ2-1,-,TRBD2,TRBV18,TGTGCCAGCTCCACTAGCGGGAGTTTTAATGAGCAGTTCTTC,CASSTSGSFNEQFF
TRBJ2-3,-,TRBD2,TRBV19,TGTGCCAGTAGTGTGGCTAGCGGGATTTCAGATACGCAGTATTTT,CASSVASGISDTQYF
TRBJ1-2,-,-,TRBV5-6,TGTGCCAGCAGCTTGGATCGGCAGTACTATGGCTACACCTTC,CASSLDRQYYGYTF
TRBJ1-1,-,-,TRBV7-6,TGTGCCAGCAGCTTAACCAGTTGGTTCGGCAGGGGGAACACTGAAGCTTTCTTT,CASSLTSWFGRGNTEAFF
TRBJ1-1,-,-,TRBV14,TGTGCCAGCAGCTCGTCCTTGAACACTGAAGCTTTCTTT,CASSSSLNTEAFF